Given below is one TCR beta chain in context. At one end, the junction sequence differs from germline, possibly due to a read error. TCR beta CDR3 region amplification was performed from RNA transcripts. First-round RT-PCR of the TCR CDR3 relied on the HTBI primer set. TCRdb reanalysed the multiplex PCR reads using MiXCR and keeps one entry per CDR3 protein. In the table there are around 200,000 distinct CDR3 sequences, around 16% of which are singletons. These data are taken from a study of T cells in Graves' hyperthyroidism and ophthalmopathy. The V gene's germline CDR1 is LNHNV and CDR2 YYDKDF (reference sequence). This CDR3 is built from 14 residues.

The sequenced material came from blood. The receptor comes from a man aged 35-49 years with Graves' hyperthyroidism. This chain joins TRBV15 and TRBJ1-1, with TRBD1 identical over 7 bases. CDR3 amino acids: CATRRDRVNTGAFF. The DNA for the CDR3 is TGTGCCACCAGAAGAGACAGGGTCAACACTGGAGCTTTCTTT.